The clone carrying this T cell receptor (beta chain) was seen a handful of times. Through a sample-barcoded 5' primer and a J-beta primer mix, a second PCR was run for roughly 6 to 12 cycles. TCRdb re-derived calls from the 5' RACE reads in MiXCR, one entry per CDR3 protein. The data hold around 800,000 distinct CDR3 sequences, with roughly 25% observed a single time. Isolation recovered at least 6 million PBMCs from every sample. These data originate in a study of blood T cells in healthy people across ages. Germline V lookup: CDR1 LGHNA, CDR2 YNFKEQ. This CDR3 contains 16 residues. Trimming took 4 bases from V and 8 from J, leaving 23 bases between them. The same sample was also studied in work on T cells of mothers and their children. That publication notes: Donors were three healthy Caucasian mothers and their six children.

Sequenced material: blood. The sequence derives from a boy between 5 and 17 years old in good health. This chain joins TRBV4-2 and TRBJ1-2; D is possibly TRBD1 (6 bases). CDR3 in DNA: TGTGCCAGCAGCCCCCAACAAGGGGACACACCCATGGGCTACACCTTC. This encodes CASSPQQGDTPMGYTF.